This paragraph covers one T cell receptor (beta chain) sequence. The target antigen is unknown. The data were obtained in a study of CXCR3-negative and CXCR3-positive naive CD8 T cells. Findings and limits, study-wide: A higher hydrophobicity marked the TRB CDR3s of CXCR3-positive naive cells versus CXCR3-negative naive cells. Memory CD8+ T cell repertoires were far less diverse than both naive subsets. CXCR3-negative and CXCR3-positive naive cells shared comparable TRBV-TRBJ usage, but memory cells did not.

The CDR3 spans 13 residues. The V gene's germline CDR1 is SEHNR and CDR2 FQNEAQ (reference sequence). All CD8+ T cell subsets were sorted in triplicate at fewer than 350,000 cells each. A CD45RO-CCR7+CD27+CD95- profile was what naive CD8+ T cells displayed. TRB cDNA libraries were made by UMI-labeled 5' RACE. TCRdb re-called the 5' RACE reads and catalogs CDR3 proteins one per entry, DNA excluded. The sample has approximately 88,000 distinct CDR3 sequences. The sequenced sample was naive CXCR3+ CD8+ T cells from blood. Subset indicated: CD45RO-CCR7+CD27+CD95- naive CD8+ T cells expressing CXCR3 (TNR3+). This chain joins TRBV7-9 and TRBJ1-1. This sequence originates from a human donor in good health. Some clones in this sample may be carry-over from other donors' samples. This CDR3 is CASSVDRNTEAFF.